The rows below give T cell receptor beta chains drawn from one sample of a study of T cell responses to AZD1222 COVID-19 vaccine. Profiled with immunoSEQ multiplex PCR; TCRdb holds only in-frame clones, not every one. The table records about 120,000 clones, 70% to 90% of them present only once. Material: peripheral blood, obtained on day 0 of AZD1222 vaccination. The source of these receptors is an adult in good health. CDR3s include the opening cysteine and the closing phenylalanine or tryptophan. Fields, in order: CDR3 protein, CDR3 DNA, clone size, D gene, V gene, J gene. A D gene is named only where the DNA matches it firmly. Only part of the rows carry a size: once, few, many, or a class if the clone is expanded.

CDR3 protein: CASSLSFGAGGTDTQYF
CDR3 DNA: TGTGCCAGCAGCTTAAGTTTCGGGGCGGGGGGCACAGATACGCAGTATTTT
clone size: few
D gene: TRBD2
V gene: TRBV7-2
J gene: TRBJ2-3

CDR3 protein: CASSGLRQPTDTQYF
CDR3 DNA: TGTGCCAGCAGCGGACTGAGACAGCCCACAGATACGCAGTATTTT
clone size: -
D gene: -
V gene: TRBV7-8
J gene: TRBJ2-3

CDR3 protein: CASSLTGMISDEQYF
CDR3 DNA: TGTGCCAGCAGTCTTACAGGGATGATATCGGACGAGCAGTACTTC
clone size: once
D gene: -
V gene: TRBV7-9
J gene: TRBJ2-7

CDR3 protein: CASSSPEGETQYF
CDR3 DNA: TGTGCCAGCAGTTCGCCGGAGGGAGAGACCCAGTACTTC
clone size: -
D gene: -
V gene: TRBV6-5
J gene: TRBJ2-5

CDR3 protein: CASSYSTSYGYTF
CDR3 DNA: TGTGCCAGCAGTTACTCGACAAGCTATGGCTACACCTTC
clone size: -
D gene: -
V gene: TRBV6-5
J gene: TRBJ1-2

CDR3 protein: CASSFELQPQHF
CDR3 DNA: TGTGCCAGCAGTTTCGAATTGCAGCCCCAGCATTTT
clone size: -
D gene: -
V gene: TRBV12-3/TRBV12-4
J gene: TRBJ1-5

CDR3 protein: CASSQRRGLIEAFF
CDR3 DNA: TGTGCCAGCAGCCAACGGAGGGGGCTTATTGAAGCTTTCTTT
clone size: -
D gene: TRBD1
V gene: TRBV3-1/TRBV3-2
J gene: TRBJ1-1

CDR3 protein: CATSDGGTSGSWYNEQFF
CDR3 DNA: TGTGCCACCAGTGATGGAGGGACTAGCGGGAGCTGGTACAATGAGCAGTTCTTC
clone size: -
D gene: TRBD2
V gene: TRBV24-1
J gene: TRBJ2-1

CDR3 protein: CASSQFIQGDQPQHF
CDR3 DNA: TGCGCCAGCAGCCAGTTTATACAGGGAGATCAGCCCCAGCATTTT
clone size: -
D gene: -
V gene: TRBV4-1
J gene: TRBJ1-5

CDR3 protein: CASSNRRGRGTDTQYF
CDR3 DNA: TGTGCCAGCAGCAATCGCAGGGGAAGGGGCACAGATACGCAGTATTTT
clone size: -
D gene: -
V gene: TRBV7-6
J gene: TRBJ2-3

CDR3 protein: CATSDPRTRRETQYF
CDR3 DNA: TGTGCCACCAGTGATCCTCGAACTAGGAGGGAGACCCAGTACTTC
clone size: few
D gene: -
V gene: TRBV24-1
J gene: TRBJ2-5

CDR3 protein: CASSFGTGGAETQYF
CDR3 DNA: TGTGCCAGCAGCTTCGGGACAGGGGGCGCCGAGACCCAGTACTTC
clone size: -
D gene: TRBD1
V gene: TRBV5-4
J gene: TRBJ2-5

CDR3 protein: CASSGGRYGSNQPQHF
CDR3 DNA: TGTGCCAGTAGTGGCGGACGCTACGGTAGCAATCAGCCCCAGCATTTT
clone size: -
D gene: -
V gene: TRBV19
J gene: TRBJ1-5

CDR3 protein: CASSETVTNTGELFF
CDR3 DNA: TGTGCCAGCAGCGAGACAGTTACGAACACCGGGGAGCTGTTTTTT
clone size: -
D gene: -
V gene: TRBV11-2
J gene: TRBJ2-2

CDR3 protein: CASNRREQPQHF
CDR3 DNA: TGTGCCAGTAACCGCAGAGAACAGCCCCAGCATTTT
clone size: once
D gene: -
V gene: TRBV19
J gene: TRBJ1-5

CDR3 protein: CASSATTPSAQYF
CDR3 DNA: TGTGCCAGCAGTGCAACTACGCCCTCGGCCCAGTACTTC
clone size: once
D gene: -
V gene: TRBV25-1
J gene: TRBJ2-5

CDR3 protein: CAWGRFSGNTIYF
CDR3 DNA: TGTGCCTGGGGACGGTTCTCTGGAAACACCATATATTTT
clone size: -
D gene: -
V gene: TRBV30
J gene: TRBJ1-3

CDR3 protein: CASSYWLGYTF
CDR3 DNA: TGTGCCAGCAGTTACTGGCTTGGCTACACCTTC
clone size: -
D gene: -
V gene: TRBV6-2/TRBV6-3
J gene: TRBJ1-2

CDR3 protein: CASSQGGGAGANVLTF
CDR3 DNA: TGTGCCAGCAGCCAAGGAGGGGGCGCTGGGGCCAACGTCCTGACTTTC
clone size: -
D gene: TRBD1
V gene: TRBV3-1/TRBV3-2
J gene: TRBJ2-6

CDR3 protein: CAWSFSGVETQYF
CDR3 DNA: TGTGCCTGGAGTTTTAGTGGGGTGGAGACCCAGTACTTC
clone size: -
D gene: -
V gene: TRBV30
J gene: TRBJ2-5

CDR3 protein: CASSLGAQGHGYTF
CDR3 DNA: TGTGCCAGCAGCTTAGGAGCGCAGGGACATGGCTACACCTTC
clone size: -
D gene: -
V gene: TRBV7-2
J gene: TRBJ1-2

CDR3 protein: CASSAGTSGSVDTQYF
CDR3 DNA: TGTGCCAGCAGCGCCGGGACTAGCGGGAGTGTAGATACGCAGTATTTT
clone size: -
D gene: TRBD2
V gene: TRBV7-8
J gene: TRBJ2-3

CDR3 protein: CASSVPPPNTGGAFF
CDR3 DNA: TGTGCCAGCAGCGTCCCCCCTCCGAACACTGGAGGAGCTTTCTTT
clone size: few
D gene: -
V gene: TRBV9
J gene: TRBJ1-1

CDR3 protein: CASSSERESYEQYF
CDR3 DNA: TGCGCCAGTTCATCGGAGAGGGAAAGTTACGAGCAGTACTTC
clone size: few
D gene: -
V gene: TRBV10-1
J gene: TRBJ2-7

CDR3 protein: CSVAGQSYGYTF
CDR3 DNA: TGCAGCGTTGCTGGACAGTCCTATGGCTACACCTTC
clone size: -
D gene: -
V gene: TRBV29-1
J gene: TRBJ1-2

CDR3 protein: CASSLGDAGELFF
CDR3 DNA: TGTGCCAGCAGTTTAGGGGACGCCGGGGAGCTGTTTTTT
clone size: -
D gene: -
V gene: TRBV27
J gene: TRBJ2-2

CDR3 protein: CASRTGTGVSPLHF
CDR3 DNA: TGTGCCAGCAGGACCGGGACAGGGGTTTCACCCCTCCACTTT
clone size: -
D gene: TRBD1
V gene: TRBV6-5
J gene: TRBJ1-6

CDR3 protein: CASSLQASYEQYF
CDR3 DNA: TGTGCCAGCAGCTTACAGGCGTCCTACGAGCAGTACTTC
clone size: -
D gene: -
V gene: TRBV7-2
J gene: TRBJ2-7

CDR3 protein: CASTGRDLSNTEAFF
CDR3 DNA: TGTGCCAGCACGGGAAGGGACCTTTCGAACACTGAAGCTTTCTTT
clone size: once
D gene: -
V gene: TRBV3-1/TRBV3-2
J gene: TRBJ1-1

CDR3 protein: CATSDSGTSHSNQPQHF
CDR3 DNA: TGTGCCACCAGTGATAGTGGTACGAGTCATAGCAATCAGCCCCAGCATTTT
clone size: -
D gene: -
V gene: TRBV24-1
J gene: TRBJ1-5

CDR3 protein: CASSLQGRGEQYF
CDR3 DNA: TGTGCCAGCAGCTTACAGGGGCGCGGGGAGCAGTACTTC
clone size: -
D gene: TRBD1
V gene: TRBV5-8
J gene: TRBJ2-7

CDR3 protein: CASSRESDGYTF
CDR3 DNA: TGTGCCAGCAGCCGCGAATCGGACGGCTACACCTTC
clone size: -
D gene: -
V gene: TRBV11-3
J gene: TRBJ1-2

CDR3 protein: CASSLAGASNNSPLHF
CDR3 DNA: TGTGCCAGCAGCTTGGCTGGGGCCAGCAATAATTCACCCCTCCACTTT
clone size: once
D gene: -
V gene: TRBV5-6
J gene: TRBJ1-6

CDR3 protein: CASSLGPDRRKETQYF
CDR3 DNA: TGTGCCAGCAGCTTAGGCCCGGACAGGCGGAAGGAGACCCAGTACTTC
clone size: -
D gene: TRBD1
V gene: TRBV7-6
J gene: TRBJ2-5

CDR3 protein: CASRRLYEQYF
CDR3 DNA: TGTGCCAGCCGTCGGCTCTACGAGCAGTACTTC
clone size: -
D gene: -
V gene: TRBV2
J gene: TRBJ2-7

CDR3 protein: CAWSVGPAGVYGYTF
CDR3 DNA: TGTGCCTGGAGTGTAGGCCCTGCGGGGGTCTATGGCTACACCTTC
clone size: -
D gene: -
V gene: TRBV30
J gene: TRBJ1-2

CDR3 protein: CASSFNGGTEAFF
CDR3 DNA: TGCGCCAGCAGCTTTAACGGCGGGACCGAAGCTTTCTTT
clone size: few
D gene: -
V gene: TRBV5-1
J gene: TRBJ1-1

CDR3 protein: CASSMGTVLSYGYTF
CDR3 DNA: TGTGCCAGTAGTATGGGGACAGTATTGTCCTATGGCTACACCTTC
clone size: -
D gene: TRBD1
V gene: TRBV19
J gene: TRBJ1-2

CDR3 protein: CASSMWSGKNTGELFF
CDR3 DNA: TGCGCCAGCAGCATGTGGAGCGGGAAGAACACCGGGGAGCTGTTTTTT
clone size: -
D gene: TRBD2
V gene: TRBV5-1
J gene: TRBJ2-2

CDR3 protein: CASSLGGAGNTIYF
CDR3 DNA: TGTGCCAGCAGCTTGGGGGGGGCTGGAAACACCATATATTTT
clone size: -
D gene: -
V gene: TRBV5-8
J gene: TRBJ1-3

CDR3 protein: CASSVAVLAGGPDTQYF
CDR3 DNA: TGTGCCAGCAGCGTAGCGGTACTAGCGGGGGGTCCAGATACGCAGTATTTT
clone size: -
D gene: TRBD2
V gene: TRBV9
J gene: TRBJ2-3

CDR3 protein: CASYGGPLNTEAFF
CDR3 DNA: TGCGCCAGCTACGGGGGGCCATTGAACACTGAAGCTTTCTTT
clone size: -
D gene: -
V gene: TRBV5-1
J gene: TRBJ1-1

CDR3 protein: CASSYSGRATYEQYF
CDR3 DNA: TGTGCCAGCAGCTATAGCGGGAGGGCCACCTACGAGCAGTACTTC
clone size: -
D gene: TRBD2
V gene: TRBV11-1
J gene: TRBJ2-7

CDR3 protein: CASSLGTVRGGVAFF
CDR3 DNA: TGCGCCAGCAGCTTGGGGACAGTTAGAGGGGGAGTGGCTTTCTTT
clone size: -
D gene: -
V gene: TRBV5-1
J gene: TRBJ1-1

CDR3 protein: CASSQDNKGFSRFAGYTF
CDR3 DNA: TGTGCCAGCAGCCAAGATAATAAGGGGTTTAGTCGATTTGCTGGCTACACCTTC
clone size: -
D gene: -
V gene: TRBV3-1/TRBV3-2
J gene: TRBJ1-2

CDR3 protein: CSAATHSSGATDTQYF
CDR3 DNA: TGCAGCGCTGCTACTCATTCTAGCGGGGCAACAGATACGCAGTATTTT
clone size: -
D gene: TRBD2
V gene: TRBV29-1
J gene: TRBJ2-3

CDR3 protein: CASTRPGMGVGYTF
CDR3 DNA: TGTGCCAGTACTCGGCCTGGGATGGGCGTCGGCTACACCTTC
clone size: -
D gene: -
V gene: TRBV19
J gene: TRBJ1-2

CDR3 protein: CASSPMGMNTEAFF
CDR3 DNA: TGTGCCAGCAGCCCAATGGGAATGAACACTGAAGCTTTCTTT
clone size: -
D gene: -
V gene: TRBV9
J gene: TRBJ1-1

CDR3 protein: CASSPAGQGFGQYF
CDR3 DNA: TGTGCCAGCAGCCCCGCGGGACAGGGGTTTGGGCAGTACTTC
clone size: few
D gene: TRBD1
V gene: TRBV5-8
J gene: TRBJ2-7

CDR3 protein: CSVLEGFGGYTF
CDR3 DNA: TGCAGCGTTTTGGAGGGCTTCGGTGGCTACACCTTC
clone size: -
D gene: -
V gene: TRBV29-1
J gene: TRBJ1-2

CDR3 protein: CASSPGGAGETQYF
CDR3 DNA: TGTGCCAGCAGCCCCGGGGGGGCTGGGGAGACCCAGTACTTC
clone size: -
D gene: TRBD2
V gene: TRBV6-2/TRBV6-3
J gene: TRBJ2-5

CDR3 protein: CASGENEQFF
CDR3 DNA: TGTGCCAGCGGGGAAAATGAGCAGTTCTTC
clone size: -
D gene: -
V gene: TRBV12-3/TRBV12-4
J gene: TRBJ2-1

CDR3 protein: CASSYRRAGKNEQYF
CDR3 DNA: TGTGCCAGCAGTTACCGTCGGGCAGGGAAGAACGAGCAGTACTTC
clone size: -
D gene: -
V gene: TRBV6-5
J gene: TRBJ2-7